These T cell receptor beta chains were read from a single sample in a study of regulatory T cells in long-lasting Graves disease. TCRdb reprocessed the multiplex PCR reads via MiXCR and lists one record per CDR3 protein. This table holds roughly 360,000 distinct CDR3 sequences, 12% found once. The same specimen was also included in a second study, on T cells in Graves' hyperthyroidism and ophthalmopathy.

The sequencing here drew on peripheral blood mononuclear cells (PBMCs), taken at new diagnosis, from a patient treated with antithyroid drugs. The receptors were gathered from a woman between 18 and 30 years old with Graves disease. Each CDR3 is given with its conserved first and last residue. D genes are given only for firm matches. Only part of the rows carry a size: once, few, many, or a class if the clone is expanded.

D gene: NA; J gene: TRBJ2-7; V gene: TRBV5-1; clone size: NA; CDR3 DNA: TGCGCCAGCAGCTTAGGTCCCAGCGGCCTCTCCTACGAGCAGTACTTC; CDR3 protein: CASSLGPSGLSYEQYF
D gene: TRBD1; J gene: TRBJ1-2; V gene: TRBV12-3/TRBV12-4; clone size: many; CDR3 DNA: TGTGCCAGCAGAACAGGGGCCGAGTATGGCTACACCTTC; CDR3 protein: CASRTGAEYGYTF
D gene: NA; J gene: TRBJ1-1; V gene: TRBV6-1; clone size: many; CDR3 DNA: TGTGCCAGCATCCCCGGGCCCCCTAGGGACACTGAAGCTTTCTTT; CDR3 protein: CASIPGPPRDTEAFF
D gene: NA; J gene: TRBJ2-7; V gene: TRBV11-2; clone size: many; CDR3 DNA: TGTGCCAGCAGCTTCCTCAAACTAGAAAGCTACGAGCAGTACTTC; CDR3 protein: CASSFLKLESYEQYF
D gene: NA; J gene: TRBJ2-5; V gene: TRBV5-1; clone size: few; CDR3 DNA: TGCGCCAGCAGCTTGGAAGGGGGGTCAGAGACCCAGTACTTC; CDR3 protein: CASSLEGGSETQYF
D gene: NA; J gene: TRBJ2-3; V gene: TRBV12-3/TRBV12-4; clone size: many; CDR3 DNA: TGTGCCAGCACTCATCCACTCACAGATACGCAGTATTTT; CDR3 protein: CASTHPLTDTQYF
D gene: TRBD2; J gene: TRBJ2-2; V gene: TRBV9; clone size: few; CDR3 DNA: TGTGCCAGCAGCGTAGTACTAGCGGGAGACACCGGGGAGCTGTTTTTT; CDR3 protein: CASSVVLAGDTGELFF
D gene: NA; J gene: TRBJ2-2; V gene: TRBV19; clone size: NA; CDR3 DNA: TGTGCCAGTAGTATTCGGCCGGGGGTAAGGACCGGGGAGCTGTTTTTT; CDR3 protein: CASSIRPGVRTGELFF
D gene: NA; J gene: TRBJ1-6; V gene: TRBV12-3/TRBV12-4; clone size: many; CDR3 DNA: TGTGCCAGCAGTTTAGTAGGATTGGATTCACCCCTCCACTTT; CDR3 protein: CASSLVGLDSPLHF
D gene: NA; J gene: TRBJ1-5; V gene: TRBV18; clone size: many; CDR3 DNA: TGTGCCAGCTCACTCTCGGCAGCAAATCAGCCCCAGCACTTT; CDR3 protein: CASSLSAANQPQHF
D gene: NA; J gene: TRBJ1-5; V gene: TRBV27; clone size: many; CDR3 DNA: TGTGCCAGCAGTTTTTCAGGGGCCAATCAGCCCCAGCATTTT; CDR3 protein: CASSFSGANQPQHF
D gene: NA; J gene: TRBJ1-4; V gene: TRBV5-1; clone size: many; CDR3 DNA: TGCGCCAGCAGTTACGTCTTTGGAACTAATGAAAAACTGTTTTTT; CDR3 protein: CASSYVFGTNEKLFF
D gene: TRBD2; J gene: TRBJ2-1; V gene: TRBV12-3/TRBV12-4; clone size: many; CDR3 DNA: TGTGCCAGCAGTGAACGCGGACTAGCGGGGTGGTTAGGGGAGAATGAGCAGTTCTTC; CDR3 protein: CASSERGLAGWLGENEQFF
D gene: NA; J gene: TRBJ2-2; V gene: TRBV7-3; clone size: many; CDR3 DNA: TGTGCCAGCACCCCCTTTCAGCGGGCGAACACCGGGGAGCTGTTTTTT; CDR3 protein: CASTPFQRANTGELFF
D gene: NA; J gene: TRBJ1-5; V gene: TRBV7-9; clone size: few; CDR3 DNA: TGTGCCAGCAGCTTAGAATCGGGGGCTGGCCAGCCCCAGCATTTT; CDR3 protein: CASSLESGAGQPQHF
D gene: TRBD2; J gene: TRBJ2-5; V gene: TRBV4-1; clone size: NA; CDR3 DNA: TGCGCCAGCAGCCGCACGGGACTAGCAGAGACCCAGTACTTC; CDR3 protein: CASSRTGLAETQYF
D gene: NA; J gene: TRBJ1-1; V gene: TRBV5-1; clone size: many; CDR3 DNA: TGCGCCAGCAGCTTGTTAGGACAGCAGGAGAACACTGAAGCTTTCTTT; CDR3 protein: CASSLLGQQENTEAFF
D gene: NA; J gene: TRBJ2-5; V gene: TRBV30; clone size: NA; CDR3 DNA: TGTGCCTGGACCACCTCGGTCGATATAGGAGAGACCCAGTACTTC; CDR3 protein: CAWTTSVDIGETQYF
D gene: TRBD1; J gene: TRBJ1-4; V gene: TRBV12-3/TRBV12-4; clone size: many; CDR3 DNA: TGTGCCAGCAGCCGGGACAGGGCCAATGAAAAACTGTTTTTT; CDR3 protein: CASSRDRANEKLFF
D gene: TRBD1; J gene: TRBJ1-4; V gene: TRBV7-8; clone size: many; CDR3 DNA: TGTGCCAGCAGCTTAAACAGGGGGACTAATGAAAAACTGTTTTTT; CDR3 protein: CASSLNRGTNEKLFF
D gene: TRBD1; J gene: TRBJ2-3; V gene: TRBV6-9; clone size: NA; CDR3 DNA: TGTGCCAGCAGTTCACACGGGACAGGGGTGGCAGATACGCAGTATTTT; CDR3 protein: CASSSHGTGVADTQYF
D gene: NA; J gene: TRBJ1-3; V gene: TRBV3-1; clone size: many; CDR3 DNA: TGTGCCAGCAGCCTCTTAGGAAACACCATATATTTT; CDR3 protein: CASSLLGNTIYF